These 13 T cell receptor beta chains came from one sample sequenced in a study of T cells in Graves' hyperthyroidism and ophthalmopathy. RNA transcripts served as the template for amplifying TCR beta CDR3 regions. When the TCR CDR3 underwent first-round RT-PCR, the HTBI primer set was used. Each CDR3 protein gets one entry after TCRdb re-called the multiplex PCR reads with MiXCR. The table lists hundreds of thousands of distinct CDR3 sequences, about 19% of them singletons. The specimen sequenced was blood. The receptors here all came from a man aged 45-65 years with Graves' ophthalmopathy.

This clonotype was counted ten times or more. This rearrangement joins TRBV9 to TRBJ2-7; 7 nucleotides match TRBD1. J gave up 0 bases and V 4 bases, and 10 bases lay outside the gene matches. CDR3 size: 16 residues. Germline lookup yields CDR1 SGDLS and CDR2 YYNGEE. The CDR3 loop is CASSSTSTGRSYEQYF. CDR3 sequence (DNA): TGTGCCAGCAGCTCAACATCGACAGGGCGCTCCTACGAGCAGTACTTC.

This clonotype was found many times. The chain combines TRBV7-8 with TRBJ2-1, with D possibly matching TRBD2 (6 bases). Germline CDR1 SGHVS, CDR2 FQNEAQ. Trimming removed 1 base at V and 10 bases at J, with 17 bases between. The CDR3 runs 15 residues. In DNA form, the CDR3 reads TGTGCCAGCAGCTTAGACACAGCGGGCACACGGGAGCAGTTCTTC. Residues: CASSLDTAGTREQFF. The complete variable domain, with remaining parts taken from reference TRBV7-8 and TRBJ2-1, reads GAGVSQSPRYKVAKRGQDVALRCDPISGHVSLFWYQQALGQGPEFLTYFQNEAQLDKSGLPSDRFFAERPEGSVSTLKIQRTQQEDSAVYLCASSLDTAGTREQFFGPGTRLTVL.

The table lists this clonotype with many counts. This chain connects TRBV20-1 to TRBJ1-5; D might be TRBD1 (5 bases). V was shortened by 3 bases and J by 0 bases, with 12 bases between the two germline ends. CDR1 and CDR2 (germline): DFQATT, SNEGSKA (reference sequence). This CDR3 has 15 amino acids. The CDR3 bases are TGCAGTGCTAGGGCGGGGCCGAATAGCAATCAGCCCCAGCATTTT. Encoded protein: CSARAGPNSNQPQHF.

V is TRBV4-1 and J is TRBJ2-1; 14 positions agree with TRBD2. The V segment lost 3 bases and the J segment 8 bases; nucleotides outside the gene matches: 9. This CDR3 region has 17 residues. Germline CDR1 is MGHRA and CDR2 is YSYEKL. The CDR3, as DNA: TGCGCCAGCAGCCATGAGGGACTAGCGGGAGTTTGGGATGAGCAGTTCTTC. Protein product: CASSHEGLAGVWDEQFF.

There are a few counts of this clonotype. The rearrangement links TRBV10-1 to TRBJ1-5; D unresolved. Trimming removed 8 bases at V and 2 bases at J, with 13 bases between. Germline CDR1 WNHNN, CDR2 SYGVQD (reference sequence). This CDR3 is built from 14 residues. The CDR3 DNA reads TGCGCCAGCTCCCGAACTGAGGGCAATCAGCCCCAGCATTTT. Translation: CASSRTEGNQPQHF.

This clonotype was counted ten times or more. The V call is TRBV28, the J call TRBJ2-7, with D maybe TRBD1 (6 bases). Germline V lookup: CDR1 MDHEN, CDR2 SYDVKM. With 5 bases removed from V and 2 bases from J, the gap between germline ends came to 10 bases. The CDR3 is 13 residues long. CDR3 region: CASSGQLAYEQYF. In DNA form, the CDR3 reads TGTGCCAGCAGTGGACAGTTAGCCTACGAGCAGTACTTC.

The gene calls are TRBV5-1 and TRBJ2-3, with 7 bases aligning to TRBD2. Trimming at V came to 0 bases and at J to 4 bases, leaving 5 bases not matched to a gene. The CDR3 contains 15 residues. Looked up from germline, CDR1 is SGHRS and CDR2 is YFSETQ. The CDR3 protein is CASSLGGSGADTQYF. The DNA for the CDR3 is TGCGCCAGCAGCTTGGGAGGCAGCGGGGCAGATACGCAGTATTTT.

This clonotype was detected many times. This chain uses TRBV30 with TRBJ1-1; tentatively, D is TRBD1 (5 bases). Looked up from germline, CDR1 is GTSNPN and CDR2 is SVGIG (reference sequence). The ends were cut back, 4 bases at V and 0 bases at J, with 12 bases in the middle. The CDR3 spans 14 residues. The DNA of the CDR3 is TGTGCCTGGACCAGGGACCCAATGAACACTGAAGCTTTCTTT. This encodes CAWTRDPMNTEAFF. Supplemented by reference TRBV30 and TRBJ1-1, the full variable domain reads SQTIHQWPATLVQPVGSPLSLECTVEGTSNPNLYWYRQAAGRGLQLLFYSVGIGQISSEVPQNLSASRPQDRQFILSSKKLLLSDSGFYLCAWTRDPMNTEAFFGQGTRLTVV.

The table lists this clonotype with many counts. This rearrangement joins TRBV7-3 to TRBJ2-3, with 9 bases matching TRBD2. The trim removed 5 bases at V and 3 bases at J, leaving 6 bases unmatched. The CDR3 runs 15 residues. CDR1 is SGHTA and CDR2 is FQGTGA in the germline V gene. CDR3 nucleotides: TGTGCCAGCAGCCCGAGACTAGCGGAGACAGATACGCAGTATTTT. This encodes CASSPRLAETDTQYF.

There are a few counts of this clonotype. The CDR3 spells CASSDTSGRSGETQYF. CDR3 nucleotides: TGTGCCAGCAGTGACACCAGCGGGAGATCGGGGGAGACCCAGTACTTC. V usage is TRBV6-4 and J usage is TRBJ2-5, with TRBD2 identical over 8 bases. The CDR3 has 16 amino acids. Trimming at V came to 2 bases and at J to 5 bases, leaving 10 bases not matched to a gene. Looked up from germline, CDR1 is MRHNA and CDR2 is SNTAGT.

The J gene is TRBJ1-5, the V gene TRBV7-9, with 9 bases that match TRBD1. CDR1 and CDR2 from the germline V gene are SEHNR and FQNEAQ (reference sequence). This CDR3 has 14 residues. Trimming took 5 bases from V and 7 from J; bases not matched to a gene: 6. In nucleotides, the CDR3 is TGTGCCAGCAGCCCTGGGACAGGGTTCCAGCCCCAGCATTTT. Translating it yields CASSPGTGFQPQHF.

This clonotype was found many times. This rearrangement joins TRBV7-9 to TRBJ2-5, with D possibly being TRBD1 (5 bases). The CDR3 extends over 15 amino acids. Trimming took 5 bases from V and 0 from J, leaving 13 bases between them. CDR1 and CDR2 from the germline V gene are SEHNR and FQNEAQ (reference sequence). The CDR3 nucleotides read TGTGCCAGCAGCCCCGGACCAGGGAACCAAGAGACCCAGTACTTC. Translating it yields CASSPGPGNQETQYF.

Regarding this clonotype: Since a much larger clone is just one base distant, this may be a read error. The rearrangement joins TRBV12-3 or TRBV12-4 to TRBJ2-2; the D is unclear. The V end lost 5 bases, the J end lost 4 bases, and 11 bases lay between the germline ends. This CDR3 contains 14 residues. CDR3 sequence: CASSEARSTGELFF. The CDR3 nucleotides are TGTGCCAGCAGTGAAGCTCGGAGCACCGGGGAGCTGTTTTTT.